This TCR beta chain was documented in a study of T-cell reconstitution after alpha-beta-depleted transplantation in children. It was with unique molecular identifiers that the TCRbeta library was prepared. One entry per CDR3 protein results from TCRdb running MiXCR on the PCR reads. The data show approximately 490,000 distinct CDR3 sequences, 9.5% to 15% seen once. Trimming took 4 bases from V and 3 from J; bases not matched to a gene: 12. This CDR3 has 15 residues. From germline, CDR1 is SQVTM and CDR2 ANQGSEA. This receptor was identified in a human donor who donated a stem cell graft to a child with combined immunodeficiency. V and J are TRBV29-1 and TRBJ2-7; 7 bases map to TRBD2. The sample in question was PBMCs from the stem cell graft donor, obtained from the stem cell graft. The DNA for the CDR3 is TGCAGCGTTGGGGCAAGACTAGCTCCCTACTACGAGCAGTACTTC. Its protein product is CSVGARLAPYYEQYF.